This T cell receptor (beta chain) emerged from a study of control samples from healthy donors and cancer patients. The germline V gene has CDR1 KGHSH and CDR2 LQKENI. The CDR3 runs 14 residues. V gave up 5 bases and J gave up 5 bases; unmatched junction bases: 8. Generated by immunoSEQ multiplex PCR, the TCRdb table keeps only in-frame clones and is missing some. The sample lists 150,000 or so clones, about 94% occurring once. This clone appeared once. The V gene is TRBV18, the J gene TRBJ1-1; 7 positions match TRBD1. The sample taken for sequencing was blood. The sequence was obtained from a woman aged 40 to 49 in good health. The CDR3 loop is CASSIPTGWTEAFF. CDR3 bases: TGTGCCAGCTCAATTCCGACAGGGTGGACTGAAGCTTTCTTT.